The 26 T cell receptor beta chains presented below share a single source sample, sequenced in a study of shared clonotypes between healthy human individuals. TCRdb keeps only in-frame clones here, not all; method: immunoSEQ multiplex PCR. The sample holds 2 million to 2.5 million clones; approximately 95% are singletons and the top ten take roughly 0.13%. Input material: naive CD4+ T cells sorted from blood. The subset: CD45RA+ positively selected. These receptors all stem from a man aged 18 to 35 in good health.

The genes are TRBV2 and TRBJ2-5, with D perhaps being TRBD1 or TRBD2 (5 bases each). Germline CDR1 reads SNHLY; CDR2 reads FYNNEI. V lost 2 bases, J lost 1 base, and 11 bases lay in between. The CDR3 totals 15 residues. CDR3 in DNA: TGTGCCAGCAGTGAATCGTCAGGGAGCCAAGAGACCCAGTACTTC. As protein: CASSESSGSQETQYF. Together with reference TRBV2 and TRBJ2-5, the CDR3 gives the full variable domain: EPEVTQTPSHQVTQMGQEVILRCVPISNHLYFYWYRQILGQKVEFLVSFYNNEISEKSEIFDDQFSVERPDGSNFTLKIRSTKLEDSAMYFCASSESSGSQETQYFGPGTRLLVL.

The chain carries TRBV5-1 and TRBJ2-5, with 7 bases matching TRBD1. Germline CDR1 reads SGHRS; CDR2 reads YFSETQ. V lost 4 bases to trimming and J lost 5 bases; unmatched junction nucleotides: 8. This CDR3 region has 14 residues. The CDR3 bases are TGCGCCAGCAGCCCCGACAGGGTAGGGGAGACCCAGTACTTC. Translation gives CASSPDRVGETQYF.

This rearrangement joins TRBV14 to TRBJ2-3; D perhaps matches TRBD2 (6 bases). Germline CDR1 SGHDN, CDR2 FVKESK. The CDR3 totals 14 residues. Trimming took off 3 bases at V and 2 bases at J, with 9 bases between the two ends. CDR3 region: CASSHGRDTDTQYF. CDR3 in DNA: TGTGCCAGCAGCCATGGGCGGGACACAGATACGCAGTATTTT. Full variable domain (missing parts from reference TRBV14 and TRBJ2-3): EAGVTQFPSHSVIEKGQTVTLRCDPISGHDNLYWYRRVMGKEIKFLLHFVKESKQDESGMPNNRFLAERTGGTYSTLKVQPAELEDSGVYFCASSHGRDTDTQYFGPGTRLTVL.

This sequence joins TRBV7-2 and TRBJ1-2; no clear D. The CDR3 covers 13 residues. Germline CDR1 is SGHTA and CDR2 is FQGNSA. Trimming pared 6 bases from V and 6 bases from J, leaving 14 bases between. The CDR3 here is CASRPTWVDGYTF. Written as DNA, the CDR3 is TGTGCCAGCAGACCTACTTGGGTGGATGGCTACACCTTC.

The V and J genes are TRBV5-1 and TRBJ1-1; tentatively, D is TRBD1 (6 bases). Germline V gene data show CDR1 as SGHRS and CDR2 as YFSETQ. The CDR3 loop spans 15 amino acids. V was pared by 4 bases and J by 4 bases, with 17 bases between. DNA of the CDR3: TGCGCCAGCAGCCCATCAGGGGTCAAGGGCACTGAAGCTTTCTTT. This gives the protein CASSPSGVKGTEAFF.

The chain couples TRBV11-1 to TRBJ2-1; 13 positions match TRBD2. Trimming took 5 bases from V and 3 from J; bases not matched to a gene: 4. In germline, CDR1 is SGHAT, CDR2 FQDESV (reference sequence). The CDR3 contains 16 residues. The CDR3 is CASSPRTSGGYNEQFF. The CDR3 nucleotides are TGTGCCAGCAGCCCCCGGACTAGCGGGGGCTACAATGAGCAGTTCTTC.

This chain links TRBV6-6 with TRBJ2-5, with 9 bases that match TRBD2. The CDR3 contains 14 residues. Germline CDR1 MNHNY, CDR2 SVGAGI (reference sequence). V lost 5 bases and J lost 13; bases outside the gene matches: 14. CDR3 sequence (DNA): TGTGCCAGCAGTCACGGGGGACTAGCTCCAAACGGGTACTTC. Protein product: CASSHGGLAPNGYF.

The chain has TRBV28 and TRBJ1-5; TRBD1 is a possible D gene (6 bases). CDR1 is MDHEN, CDR2 SYDVKM, per germline. CDR3 size: 14 residues. V was clipped by 5 bases and J by 6 bases, with 14 bases between them. The CDR3 sequence: CASSQGGVTQPQHF. CDR3 bases: TGTGCCAGCAGTCAAGGGGGGGTAACTCAGCCCCAGCATTTT.

This chain connects TRBV10-3 to TRBJ1-1; 8 positions agree with TRBD1. In germline, CDR1 is ENHRY, CDR2 SYGVKD. The CDR3 has 15 amino acids. V gave up 2 bases and J gave up 1 base; unmatched junction bases: 3. This chain's CDR3 is CAISEPGQANTEAFF. Here the CDR3 DNA reads TGTGCCATCAGTGAGCCGGGACAGGCGAACACTGAAGCTTTCTTT.

This clone has only one observation. The chain couples TRBV30 to TRBJ1-6; no definite D call. In germline, CDR1 is GTSNPN, CDR2 SVGIG (reference sequence). The CDR3 extends over 13 amino acids. Trimming left V 4 bases short and J 7 bases short, with 11 bases between. The CDR3 is CAWNEVLNSPLHF. DNA of the CDR3: TGTGCCTGGAACGAGGTCCTGAATTCACCCCTCCACTTT.

The J gene is TRBJ2-6, the V gene TRBV7-2, with D unclear. The germline V gene encodes CDR1 SGHTA and CDR2 FQGNSA. The V gene lost 6 bases and the J gene lost 4 bases, with 7 bases spanning the gap. The CDR3 covers 13 residues. The CDR3 here is CASRSLGANVLTF. The CDR3 DNA is TGTGCCAGCAGGTCACTCGGGGCCAACGTCCTGACTTTC.

The chain couples TRBV18 to TRBJ2-3, with D perhaps TRBD1 (6 bases). The CDR3 is 14 amino acids. The germline V and J ends were trimmed by 5 bases and 0 bases, with 9 bases remaining between them. Per germline, CDR1 KGHSH and CDR2 LQKENI. The CDR3 loop reads CASSIQGSTDTQYF. CDR3 coding DNA: TGTGCCAGCTCAATACAGGGAAGCACAGATACGCAGTATTTT.

This sequence joins TRBV5-6 and TRBJ2-7; D assignment may be TRBD1 or TRBD2 (5 bases each). Trimming left V 4 bases short and J 6 bases short, with 20 bases between. Germline values: CDR1 SGHDT, CDR2 YYEEEE. The CDR3 extends over 15 amino acids. CDR3 amino acids: CASSLYSWDGGEQYF. The CDR3 DNA reads as TGTGCCAGCAGCCTTTATTCTTGGGATGGGGGCGAGCAGTACTTC.

The CDR3, as DNA: TGTGCCAGCTCACCGCATGGTGTTGGGAACACCGGGGAGCTGTTTTTT. Protein product: CASSPHGVGNTGELFF. V is TRBV18 and J is TRBJ2-2; D call uncertain. This CDR3 has 16 residues. V dropped 3 bases and J dropped 1 base, with 12 bases sitting between them. Germline V CDR1 and CDR2: KGHSH, LQKENI.

This clone was found once. This chain joins TRBV14 and TRBJ2-7; no reliable D call. The V and J ends lost 5 bases and 7 bases respectively, with 18 bases between them. This CDR3 contains 14 residues. Per the germline V gene, CDR1 is SGHDN and CDR2 is FVKESK. CDR3 in amino acids: CASSARIKSEEQYF. The CDR3 region has the DNA TGTGCCAGCAGCGCAAGAATTAAAAGTGAGGAGCAGTACTTC.

The chain combines TRBV18 with TRBJ2-5; the match to TRBD2 covers 9 bases. The germline V gene encodes CDR1 KGHSH and CDR2 LQKENI. The V segment lost 6 bases and the J segment 9 bases; nucleotides outside the gene matches: 11. CDR3 length equals 14 residues. CDR3 sequence: CASSLGLASWPQYF. DNA of the CDR3: TGTGCCAGCTCCTTGGGACTAGCCTCCTGGCCCCAGTACTTC.

The chain combines TRBV30 with TRBJ2-3; 7 nucleotides align to TRBD2. The germline gives CDR1 GTSNPN, CDR2 SVGIG (reference sequence). CDR3 length equals 14 residues. V gave up 6 bases and J gave up 4 bases; unmatched junction bases: 10. CDR3 region: CACTGTKGSDTQYF. The CDR3 nucleotides are TGTGCCTGCACCGGGACTAAGGGGTCAGATACGCAGTATTTT.

The rearrangement joins TRBV10-1 to TRBJ1-1, with D uncertain. CDR3 size: 14 residues. V gave up 0 bases and J gave up 6 bases, with 11 bases separating them. Germline lookup yields CDR1 WNHNN and CDR2 SYGVQD (reference sequence). CDR3 region: CASSESLRVPEAFF. DNA of the CDR3: TGCGCCAGCAGTGAGTCCCTTAGAGTCCCTGAAGCTTTCTTT.

J is TRBJ1-1 and V is TRBV30, with TRBD1 matching 9 bases. This CDR3 has 16 amino acids. From germline, CDR1 is GTSNPN and CDR2 SVGIG (reference sequence). The V and J ends lost 3 bases and 3 bases, in that order; junction bases with no gene match: 11. The chain's CDR3 is CAWRRGQGKRDTEAFF. CDR3 bases: TGTGCCTGGAGGAGGGGACAGGGAAAACGGGACACTGAAGCTTTCTTT.

This clone has only one observation. The V and J genes are TRBV5-1 and TRBJ1-5; no definite D call. This CDR3 is 14 amino acids long. V shed 2 bases and J shed 4 bases, with 10 bases lying between them. The germline V gene has CDR1 SGHRS and CDR2 YFSETQ. The chain's CDR3 is CASSFGEMNQPQHF. The CDR3 bases are TGCGCCAGCAGCTTCGGGGAGATGAATCAGCCCCAGCATTTT.

In its sample, this clone was seen once. This chain connects TRBV28 to TRBJ1-3; TRBD1 is a possible D gene (6 bases). The CDR3 consists of 15 residues. Germline V CDR1 and CDR2: MDHEN, SYDVKM. V was cut by 1 base and J by 7 bases, with 14 bases left in between. In DNA form, the CDR3 reads TGTGCCAGCAGTTTATCAGGGACACGAGGGAACACCATATATTTT. As protein: CASSLSGTRGNTIYF.

The chain links TRBV10-3 to TRBJ2-3; 10 positions agree with TRBD1. The CDR3 loop spans 15 amino acids. The V segment lost 10 bases and the J segment 1 base; nucleotides outside the gene matches: 8. Germline V gene data show CDR1 as ENHRY and CDR2 as SYGVKD. CDR3 protein: CASRLGTGGTDTQYF. CDR3 DNA: TGTGCCAGCCGACTAGGGACAGGGGGCACAGATACGCAGTATTTT.

The chain is built from TRBV4-2 and TRBJ1-2, with 8 nucleotides matching TRBD1. Germline loops: CDR1 LGHNA, CDR2 YNFKEQ. This CDR3 comprises 15 residues. Trimming removed 6 bases from V and 5 bases from J; junction bases left unmatched: 11. The CDR3 region has the DNA TGTGCCAGCAGTGGAACCGGACAGGGATTATATGGCTACACCTTC. This sequence encodes CASSGTGQGLYGYTF.

As concerns this clone: The same CDR3 also results from other DNA sequences found in this sample. The chain uses TRBV18 and TRBJ1-5; D gene uncertain. The V gene's germline CDR1 is KGHSH and CDR2 LQKENI. The CDR3 length is 14 residues. The V end lost 3 bases, the J end lost 0 bases, and 6 bases lay between the germline ends. The CDR3 loop is CASSPDYSNQPQHF. The CDR3 DNA sequence: TGTGCCAGCTCACCCGATTATAGCAATCAGCCCCAGCATTTT.

The chain recombines TRBV15 with TRBJ2-7, with 9 bases that match TRBD2. V lost 1 base to trimming and J lost 7 bases; unmatched junction nucleotides: 11. This CDR3 is 16 amino acids long. Germline V lookup: CDR1 LNHNV, CDR2 YYDKDF (reference sequence). This CDR3 is CATSRAGAGGPEEQYF. The CDR3 DNA is TGTGCCACCAGCAGAGCAGGGGCGGGAGGGCCGGAAGAGCAGTACTTC.

The CDR3 loop reads CASSQRQVSYNEQFF. Here the CDR3 DNA reads TGTGCCAGCAGCCAAAGACAGGTTTCCTACAATGAGCAGTTCTTC. This chain uses TRBV5-6 with TRBJ2-1; possibly TRBD1 for D (6 bases). Trimming removed 4 bases from V and 1 base from J, with 12 bases in between. CDR3 length equals 15 residues. The V gene's germline CDR1 is SGHDT and CDR2 YYEEEE.